This T cell receptor (beta chain) was sequenced for a study of a mutant IDH1 vaccine in newly diagnosed glioma. Study outcomes and limitations: Changes to the top peripheral T cell clonotypes appeared unrelated to pseudoprogression. There were vaccine-induced immune responses in roughly 92% of the patients.

The repertoire was sequenced with immunoSEQ multiplex PCR; TCRdb's copy has only in-frame clones and lacks some. The sample shows 50,000 to 70,000 clones, approximately 86% of them seen only once. This sample's time point: week 5, during vaccination. One vaccine dose held 300 ug of mutant IDH1 20-mer peptide and came with topical imiquimod. This clone occurred once. Its antigen is undetermined. The V end was cut by 6 bases, the J end by 5 bases, with 10 bases between. This CDR3 has 12 amino acids. CDR1 and CDR2 from the germline V gene are SNHLY and FYNNEI. The sequence came from a woman younger than 35 with glioma. Some clones in this sample may be carry-over from other donors' samples. V usage is TRBV2 and J usage is TRBJ2-5; D is uncertain. Here the sequenced sample was PBMCs, taken from a glioma patient whose treatment included an IDH1 peptide vaccine. The CDR3, as DNA: TGTGCCAGCAGGGGCCCCTGGGAGACCCAGTACTTC. Its protein product is CASRGPWETQYF.